The 17 T cell receptor beta chains reported below all come from one sample, sequenced in a study of shared clonotypes between healthy human individuals. Sequencing was performed with immunoSEQ multiplex PCR; in TCRdb, only in-frame clones are kept and a portion is missing. The profile covers fewer than 400,000 clones, with approximately 79% appearing a single time and 10% taken by the ten largest. Material: memory CD4+ T cells sorted from blood. Subset in this sample: CD45RA-negative fraction. The receptors here all came from a man under 40 in good health.

The chain combines TRBV28 with TRBJ1-1; 9 bases are shared with TRBD1. There are 14 residues in the CDR3. Germline lookup yields CDR1 MDHEN and CDR2 SYDVKM. With V trimmed by 5 bases and J by 6 bases, 7 bases remained unmatched. The DNA for the CDR3 is TGTGCCAGCAGTGCACAGGGGGCAAGCGCTGAAGCTTTCTTT. This encodes CASSAQGASAEAFF.

J is TRBJ2-5 and V is TRBV6-6; 9 positions agree with TRBD1. CDR1 and CDR2 (germline): MNHNY, SVGAGI (reference sequence). J was trimmed by 5 bases and V by 6 bases; bases with no gene match: 4. The CDR3 loop spans 13 amino acids. This CDR3 is CASSRDRAETQYF. CDR3 sequence (DNA): TGTGCCAGCAGCCGGGACAGGGCGGAGACCCAGTACTTC.

V usage is TRBV2 and J usage is TRBJ2-7, with D unresolved. The germline V gene has CDR1 SNHLY and CDR2 FYNNEI. The CDR3 has 14 residues. Trimming removed 6 bases from V and 1 base from J, with 13 bases in between. The CDR3 DNA reads TGTGCCAGCAGAGACACAGTGTCTTCCTACGAGCAGTACTTC. It is translated as CASRDTVSSYEQYF.

The genes are TRBV2 and TRBJ2-5; either TRBD1 or TRBD2 may fit D (5 bases each). The germline V gene encodes CDR1 SNHLY and CDR2 FYNNEI. The CDR3 is made up of 12 amino acids. The germline V and J ends were trimmed by 7 bases and 5 bases, with 11 bases remaining between them. As DNA, the CDR3 is TGTGCCAGCAAGCCGGGGCGGGAGACCCAGTACTTC. As protein: CASKPGRETQYF.

The chain carries TRBV7-3 and TRBJ2-7, with a tentative D call TRBD2 (6 bases). CDR3 length equals 15 residues. V gave up 5 bases and J gave up 3 bases, with 17 bases separating them. Germline-derived CDR1 and CDR2 are SGHTA and FQGTGA. The CDR3 bases are TGTGCCAGCAGCCGATCCGGGACTCCGAGCTACGAGCAGTACTTC. This encodes CASSRSGTPSYEQYF.

This clone has just a few counts. The chain recombines TRBV5-1 with TRBJ2-7, with 12 positions matching TRBD2. Germline trimming cut 4 bases from V and 2 bases from J; bases unmatched to any gene: 16. From germline, CDR1 is SGHRS and CDR2 YFSETQ. This CDR3 spans 19 amino acids. CDR3: CASSQKTSGSMQVPYEQYF. The DNA for the CDR3 is TGCGCCAGCAGCCAGAAGACTAGCGGGAGTATGCAGGTCCCCTACGAGCAGTACTTC.

In its sample, this clone was seen many times. This chain connects TRBV5-6 to TRBJ1-1; 7 positions agree with TRBD1. Germline V lookup: CDR1 SGHDT, CDR2 YYEEEE. CDR3 length: 14 amino acids. Trimming cost V 5 bases and J 2 bases; bases outside gene matches: 6. CDR3: CASRSAGGNTEAFF. The CDR3 DNA follows: TGTGCCAGCAGATCGGCAGGGGGAAACACTGAAGCTTTCTTT.

This clone showed up just a few times. The V gene is TRBV28, the J gene TRBJ1-1; D possibly corresponds to TRBD1 (5 bases). Germline V gives CDR1 MDHEN, CDR2 SYDVKM. CDR3 length equals 14 residues. V lost 5 bases and J lost 1, with 11 bases in between. CDR3 nucleotide sequence: TGTGCCAGCAGTCCGACAGTCACGAACACTGAAGCTTTCTTT. Translating gives CASSPTVTNTEAFF.

The chain recombines TRBV29-1 with TRBJ2-1; 9 nucleotides align to TRBD2. The CDR3 is 14 residues long. Looked up from germline, CDR1 is SQVTM and CDR2 is ANQGSEA. The junction had 8 bases not matched to a gene; V was cut back by 1 base and J by 10 bases. The CDR3 reads CSVEASGALGEQFF. Here the CDR3 DNA reads TGCAGCGTTGAAGCTAGCGGGGCCCTCGGGGAGCAGTTCTTC.

V is TRBV14 and J is TRBJ2-7; D perhaps matches TRBD1 (5 bases). Trimming pared 1 base from V and 5 bases from J, leaving 18 bases between. Germline V CDR1 and CDR2: SGHDN, FVKESK. This CDR3 has 16 amino acids. In DNA, the CDR3 is TGTGCCAGCAGCCAAGCGGTGTGGGGCGATCGGCACGAGCAGTACTTC. It is translated as CASSQAVWGDRHEQYF.

This clone was detected many times. This chain links TRBV19 with TRBJ1-2; tentative D call: TRBD1 (5 bases). V lost 3 bases, J lost 4 bases, and 30 bases lay in between. The CDR3 has 20 residues. Germline CDR1 LNHDA, CDR2 SQIVND (reference sequence). Here the CDR3 reads CASSITRGGRQGSSSYGYTF. The CDR3 bases are TGTGCCAGTAGTATCACCCGTGGGGGTCGGCAGGGCTCCTCTTCCTATGGCTACACCTTC.

The rearrangement uses TRBV29-1 and TRBJ2-3; TRBD1 aligns across 8 bases. V was pared by 4 bases and J by 6 bases, with 3 bases of the junction left unmatched. Looked up from germline, CDR1 is SQVTM and CDR2 is ANQGSEA. The CDR3 runs to 12 residues. This CDR3 reads CSVGRQGDTQYF. The CDR3 nucleotides are TGCAGCGTTGGGCGACAGGGGGATACGCAGTATTTT.

This clone was observed a single time. The same CDR3 is also encoded by other DNA sequences in this sample. The V call is TRBV9, the J call TRBJ2-1, with 8 bases fitting TRBD1. CDR3 length: 15 residues. V dropped 0 bases and J dropped 2; count of bases not matched to a gene: 1. Germline CDR1 SGDLS, CDR2 YYNGEE. CDR3 DNA: TGTGCCAGCAGCGTAGGGACAGGGACCTACAATGAGCAGTTCTTC. Amino acid sequence: CASSVGTGTYNEQFF.

This chain connects TRBV7-2 to TRBJ2-2; possible D gene TRBD2, 6 bases. The CDR3 sequence is 15 residues long. Germline V CDR1 and CDR2: SGHTA, FQGNSA. V lost 5 bases, J lost 4 bases, and 14 bases lay in between. CDR3 in amino acids: CASSPLGGPTGELFF. In DNA form, the CDR3 reads TGTGCCAGCAGCCCCTTGGGGGGTCCCACCGGGGAGCTGTTTTTT.

In this sample, this clone turned up a few times. The rearrangement links TRBV25-1 to TRBJ2-1, with 10 bases identical to TRBD2. Unmatched junction bases numbered 8, after V lost 7 bases and J lost 11 bases. The CDR3 spans 13 residues. CDR1 MGHDK and CDR2 SYGVNS come from the germline V gene. In DNA, the CDR3 is TGTGCCAGCATGACTAGCGGGCTAATTCAGCAGTTCTTC. Translated, it gives CASMTSGLIQQFF.

The chain is built from TRBV20-1 and TRBJ1-2; no reliable D call. Germline V lookup: CDR1 DFQATT, CDR2 SNEGSKA (reference sequence). The CDR3 has 10 amino acids. The V and J ends lost 6 bases and 7 bases respectively, with 9 bases between them. DNA of the CDR3: TGCAGTGCCCCAGACCGTGGCTACACCTTC. Its translation: CSAPDRGYTF.

This rearrangement joins TRBV10-1 to TRBJ2-1, with a tentative D call TRBD1 (6 bases). From germline, CDR1 is WNHNN and CDR2 SYGVQD (reference sequence). Trimming pared 3 bases from V and 2 bases from J, leaving 11 bases between. The length of the CDR3 is 15 residues. This CDR3 is CASSEQQGPYNEQFF. The DNA for the CDR3 is TGCGCCAGCAGTGAACAACAGGGACCCTACAATGAGCAGTTCTTC.